A single sample is the source of the 5 T cell receptor beta chains below, sequenced in a study of yellow fever vaccine responses in identical twins. Each CDR3 protein is one row after TCRdb ran MiXCR on the RT-PCR reads. Here the sample spans fewer than 2,000 distinct CDR3 sequences, 85% to 90% being singletons. The source was T cells from blood (PBMCs), unsorted or a sorted subset (not recorded which), collected before or after yellow fever vaccination (not recorded which). These receptors all stem from a woman aged 18-29 years who received the yellow fever vaccine.

The chain's CDR3 is CASVPGTSFFNEQFF. The CDR3 region has the DNA TGTGCCAGCGTTCCTGGGACTAGCTTTTTCAATGAGCAGTTCTTC. The chain employs TRBV7-6 and TRBJ2-1; 9 nucleotides match TRBD2. Germline V lookup: CDR1 SGHVS, CDR2 FNYEAQ. The CDR3 spans 15 residues. V shed 8 bases, J shed 6 bases, and the junction held 11 bases outside the gene matches.

The V and J genes are TRBV7-3 and TRBJ2-3, with 14 bases aligning to TRBD2. J lost 5 bases, V lost 5 bases, and 3 bases had no gene match. The CDR3 is 15 amino acids. Germline CDR1 SGHTA, CDR2 FQGTGA. CDR3 coding DNA: TGTGCCAGCAGCCCCGGACTAGCGGGAGGAGATACGCAGTATTTT. This codes for CASSPGLAGGDTQYF.

The CDR3 DNA reads TGCAGCGTTGGGGACATAGACTACGAGCAGTACTTC. Its protein is CSVGDIDYEQYF. The chain uses TRBV29-1 and TRBJ2-7; D might be TRBD1 (6 bases). CDR1 and CDR2 (germline): SQVTM, ANQGSEA. V lost 4 bases to trimming and J lost 3 bases, with 10 bases between them. There are 12 residues in the CDR3.

This clonotype came up once. The rearrangement uses TRBV6-5 and TRBJ1-2; TRBD1 might be the D (5 bases). With 0 bases removed from V and 2 bases from J, the gap between germline ends came to 16 bases. The CDR3 loop spans 17 amino acids. Germline V lookup: CDR1 MNHEY, CDR2 SVGAGI. Here the CDR3 DNA reads TGTGCCAGCAGTTACTCGAGTCGGGGGGTTCCGAACTATGGCTACACCTTC. The encoded protein is CASSYSSRGVPNYGYTF.

The V gene is TRBV13, the J gene TRBJ1-2, with 10 bases lining up with TRBD1. V trimming: 3 bases; J trimming: 7 bases; junction bases outside the gene matches: 5. The germline CDR1 and CDR2 sequences are PRHDT and FYEKMQ (reference sequence). This CDR3 region has 14 residues. The DNA of the CDR3 is TGTGCCAGCAGCTTCGGGACAGGGGTTGGTGGCTACACCTTC. Translated: CASSFGTGVGGYTF.